The 10 T cell receptor beta chains in this list originate from one sample, sequenced in a study of T cell repertoires in cytomegalovirus infection. MiXCR was run by TCRdb on the reads, yielding one entry per CDR3 protein. Of 150,000 or so distinct CDR3 sequences in the sample, roughly 6.5% were seen once. The sample comprised PBMCs. These receptors were collected from a human donor in good health (CMV status not recorded). Some clones in this sample may be carry-over from other donors' samples.

Points on this clonotype: This clone may be a read error of a much larger clone one base away. This chain joins TRBV20-1 and TRBJ2-7, with D possibly TRBD1 on 6 matching bases. The germline V and J ends were trimmed by 1 base and 7 bases, with 14 bases remaining between them. CDR3 length: 13 amino acids. Germline loops: CDR1 DFQATT, CDR2 SNEGSKA (reference sequence). The CDR3 DNA reads TGCAGTGCTAGAGCTTCAGGGGTCCTAGAGCAGTACTTC. Amino acid sequence: CSARASGVLEQYF.

Ten or more counts support this clonotype. This rearrangement joins TRBV12-3 or TRBV12-4 to TRBJ2-2; D remains unclear. V lost 5 bases and J lost 5, with 12 bases in between. CDR3 length equals 14 residues. The CDR3 DNA reads as TGTGCCAGCAGTCCGCCACCCAGGACCGGGGAGCTGTTTTTT. It specifies CASSPPPRTGELFF.

This clonotype was found many times. The rearrangement joins TRBV11-2 to TRBJ2-3, with D uncertain. Trimming took 3 bases from V and 3 from J, leaving 4 bases between them. There are 12 residues in the CDR3. Germline CDR1 is SGHAT and CDR2 is FQNNGV. CDR3 nucleotide sequence: TGTGCCAGCAGCTTTTGGACAGATACGCAGTATTTT. It encodes CASSFWTDTQYF.

The gene calls are TRBV7-9 and TRBJ2-5; maybe TRBD2 (5 bases). CDR3 length: 13 amino acids. CDR1 and CDR2 from the germline V gene are SEHNR and FQNEAQ (reference sequence). V lost 5 bases and J 4 bases, leaving 11 bases between the germline ends. The CDR3 DNA is TGTGCCAGCAGCGACGCGGGTGGAGAGACCCAGTACTTC. Translated: CASSDAGGETQYF.

There are many counts of this clonotype. This sequence joins TRBV7-2 and TRBJ1-5, with D maybe TRBD1 (5 bases). Trimming cost V 0 bases and J 5 bases, with 11 bases left between them. The germline V gene encodes CDR1 SGHTA and CDR2 FQGNSA. The CDR3 length is 15 residues. CDR3 amino acids: CASSLAVGRDQPQHF. The CDR3 DNA sequence: TGTGCCAGCAGCTTAGCGGTGGGACGGGATCAGCCCCAGCATTTT.

This clonotype was observed at least ten times. This chain joins TRBV28 and TRBJ1-5; D unclear. The CDR3 has 14 amino acids. The germline V gene has CDR1 MDHEN and CDR2 SYDVKM. Trimming shortened V by 2 bases and J by 4 bases, and 9 bases separated the two germline ends. The CDR3 DNA reads as TGTGCCAGCAGTTTAGCGGAGGTGAATCAGCCCCAGCATTTT. This codes for CASSLAEVNQPQHF.

This chain links TRBV20-1 with TRBJ1-5; 9 nucleotides align to TRBD1. J lost 2 bases, V lost 0 bases, and 5 bases had no gene match. Germline V CDR1 and CDR2: DFQATT, SNEGSKA (reference sequence). CDR3 length: 16 residues. The CDR3 loop is CSARDRTGGGNQPQHF. CDR3 nucleotide sequence: TGCAGTGCTAGAGACCGTACAGGGGGCGGCAATCAGCCCCAGCATTTT.

This clonotype was counted only a few times. The chain carries TRBV7-4 and TRBJ2-3; D is ambiguous. This CDR3 has 16 residues. The germline CDR1 and CDR2 sequences are SGHVT and SQSDAQ. The V and J ends lost 5 bases and 4 bases respectively, with 19 bases between them. This chain's CDR3 is CASSPREVSRADTQYF. DNA for the CDR3: TGTGCCAGCAGCCCCCGTGAAGTGTCTCGGGCAGATACGCAGTATTTT.

This clonotype was counted many times. This chain uses TRBV29-1 with TRBJ2-1; a weak D match, TRBD2 (6 bases). Between the trimmed V and J ends, which lost 3 bases and 7 bases, there was a span of 7 bases. This CDR3 has 11 amino acids. CDR1 is SQVTM, CDR2 ANQGSEA, per germline. CDR3 bases: TGCAGCGTTGATCGGGGGAATGAGCAGTTCTTC. This codes for CSVDRGNEQFF.

The chain has TRBV20-1 and TRBJ2-5; 12 bases map to TRBD1. Looked up from germline, CDR1 is DFQATT and CDR2 is SNEGSKA (reference sequence). Germline trimming cut 6 bases from V and 5 bases from J; bases unmatched to any gene: 10. This CDR3 comprises 15 residues. The DNA of the CDR3 is TGCAGTGCGCCGCCGGGACAGGGGGCTGGGGAGACCCAGTACTTC. This translates into CSAPPGQGAGETQYF.